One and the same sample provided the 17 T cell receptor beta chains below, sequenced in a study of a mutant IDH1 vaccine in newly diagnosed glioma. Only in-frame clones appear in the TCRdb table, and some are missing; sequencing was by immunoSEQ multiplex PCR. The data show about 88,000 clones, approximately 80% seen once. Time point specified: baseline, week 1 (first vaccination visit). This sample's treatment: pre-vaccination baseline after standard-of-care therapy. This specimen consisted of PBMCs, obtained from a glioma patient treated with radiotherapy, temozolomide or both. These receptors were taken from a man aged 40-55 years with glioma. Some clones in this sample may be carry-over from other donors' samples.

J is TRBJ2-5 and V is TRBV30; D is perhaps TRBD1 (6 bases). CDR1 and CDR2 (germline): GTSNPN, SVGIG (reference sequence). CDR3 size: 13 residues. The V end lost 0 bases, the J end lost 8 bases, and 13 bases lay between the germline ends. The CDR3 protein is CAWSVGTTGTQYF. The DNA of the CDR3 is TGTGCCTGGAGTGTAGGGACGACAGGCACCCAGTACTTC.

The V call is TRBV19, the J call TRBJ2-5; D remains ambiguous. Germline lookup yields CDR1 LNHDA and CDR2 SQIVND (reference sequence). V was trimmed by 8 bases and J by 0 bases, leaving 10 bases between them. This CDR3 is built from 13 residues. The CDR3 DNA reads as TGTGCCAGTGTGGGCAGAAACCAAGAGACCCAGTACTTC. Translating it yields CASVGRNQETQYF.

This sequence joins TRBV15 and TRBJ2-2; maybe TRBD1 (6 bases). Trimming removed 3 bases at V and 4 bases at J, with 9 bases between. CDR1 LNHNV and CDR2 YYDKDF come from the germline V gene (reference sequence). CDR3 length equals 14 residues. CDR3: CATSSLRGTGELFF. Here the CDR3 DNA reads TGTGCCACCAGCAGCCTCAGGGGCACCGGGGAGCTGTTTTTT.

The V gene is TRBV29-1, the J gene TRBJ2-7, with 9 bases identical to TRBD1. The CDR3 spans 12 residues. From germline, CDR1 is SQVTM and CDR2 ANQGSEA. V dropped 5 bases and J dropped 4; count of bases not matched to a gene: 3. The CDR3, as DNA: TGCAGCGTTAGGGACAGGGTGTACGAGCAGTACTTC. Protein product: CSVRDRVYEQYF.

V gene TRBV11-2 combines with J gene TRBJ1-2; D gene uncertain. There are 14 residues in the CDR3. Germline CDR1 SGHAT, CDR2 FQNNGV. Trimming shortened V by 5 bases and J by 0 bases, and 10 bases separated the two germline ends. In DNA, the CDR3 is TGTGCCAGCAGCGTGAGTTCGGCTAACTATGGCTACACCTTC. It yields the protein CASSVSSANYGYTF.

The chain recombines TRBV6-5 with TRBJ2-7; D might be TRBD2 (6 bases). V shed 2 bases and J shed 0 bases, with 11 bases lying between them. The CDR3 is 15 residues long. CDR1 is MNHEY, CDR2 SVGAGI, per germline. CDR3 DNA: TGTGCCAGCAGTTACGAGCTCGGGAGCTCCTACGAGCAGTACTTC. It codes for CASSYELGSSYEQYF.

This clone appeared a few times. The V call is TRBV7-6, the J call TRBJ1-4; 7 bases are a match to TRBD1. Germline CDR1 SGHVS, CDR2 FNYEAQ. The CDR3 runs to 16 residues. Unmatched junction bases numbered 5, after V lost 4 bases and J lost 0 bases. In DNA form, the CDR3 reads TGTGCCAGCAGCTCCACCAGGGGGGCAACTAATGAAAAACTGTTTTTT. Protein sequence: CASSSTRGATNEKLFF.

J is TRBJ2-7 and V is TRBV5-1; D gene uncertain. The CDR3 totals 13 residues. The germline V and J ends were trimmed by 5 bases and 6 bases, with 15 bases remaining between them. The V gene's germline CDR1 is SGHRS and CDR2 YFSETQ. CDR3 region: CASSNPTGPEQYF. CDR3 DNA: TGCGCCAGCAGTAACCCGACCGGGCCCGAGCAGTACTTC.

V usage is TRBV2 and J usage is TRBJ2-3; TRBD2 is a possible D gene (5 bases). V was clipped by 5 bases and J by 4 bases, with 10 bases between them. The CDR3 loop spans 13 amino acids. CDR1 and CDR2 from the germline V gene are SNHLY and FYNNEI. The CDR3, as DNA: TGTGCCAGCAGTAGCGGAACTTCAGATACGCAGTATTTT. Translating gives CASSSGTSDTQYF. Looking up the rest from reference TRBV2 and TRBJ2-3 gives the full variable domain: EPEVTQTPSHQVTQMGQEVILRCVPISNHLYFYWYRQILGQKVEFLVSFYNNEISEKSEIFDDQFSVERPDGSNFTLKIRSTKLEDSAMYFCASSSGTSDTQYFGPGTRLTVL.

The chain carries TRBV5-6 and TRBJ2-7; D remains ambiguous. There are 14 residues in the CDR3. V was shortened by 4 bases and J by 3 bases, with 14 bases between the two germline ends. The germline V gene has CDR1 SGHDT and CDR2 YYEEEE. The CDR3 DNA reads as TGTGCCAGCAGCGGCCGGATGACGTACTACGAGCAGTACTTC. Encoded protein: CASSGRMTYYEQYF.

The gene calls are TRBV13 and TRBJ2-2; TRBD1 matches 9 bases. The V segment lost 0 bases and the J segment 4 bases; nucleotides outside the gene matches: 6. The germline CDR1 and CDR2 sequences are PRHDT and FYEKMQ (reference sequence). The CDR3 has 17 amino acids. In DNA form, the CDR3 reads TGTGCCAGCAGCTTAGGCTGGGACAGGGTGCCCACCGGGGAGCTGTTTTTT. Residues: CASSLGWDRVPTGELFF.

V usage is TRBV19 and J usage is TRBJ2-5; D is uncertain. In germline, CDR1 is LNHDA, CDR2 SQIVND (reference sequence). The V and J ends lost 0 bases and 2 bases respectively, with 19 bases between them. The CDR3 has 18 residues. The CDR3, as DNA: TGTGCCAGTAGTATAGAAGGCGGTAAGGCAGCCGGACAAGAGACCCAGTACTTC. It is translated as CASSIEGGKAAGQETQYF.

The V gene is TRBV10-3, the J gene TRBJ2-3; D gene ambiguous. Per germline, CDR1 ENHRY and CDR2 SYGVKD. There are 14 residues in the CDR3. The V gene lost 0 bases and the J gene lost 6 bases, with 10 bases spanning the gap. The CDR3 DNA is TGTGCCATCAGTGAGTCCTCTGTTCGGGATACGCAGTATTTT. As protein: CAISESSVRDTQYF.

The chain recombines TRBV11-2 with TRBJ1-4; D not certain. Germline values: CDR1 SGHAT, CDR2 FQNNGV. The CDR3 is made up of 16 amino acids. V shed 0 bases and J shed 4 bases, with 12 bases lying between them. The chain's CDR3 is CASSLDRRAFNEKLFF. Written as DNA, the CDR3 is TGTGCCAGCAGCTTAGATCGGAGGGCCTTTAATGAAAAACTGTTTTTT.

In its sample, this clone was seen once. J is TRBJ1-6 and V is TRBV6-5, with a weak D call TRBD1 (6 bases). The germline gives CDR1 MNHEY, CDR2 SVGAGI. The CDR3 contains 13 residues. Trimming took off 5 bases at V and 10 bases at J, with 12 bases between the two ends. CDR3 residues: CASSAQGGSPLHF. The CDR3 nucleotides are TGTGCCAGCAGTGCACAGGGTGGGTCACCCCTCCACTTT.

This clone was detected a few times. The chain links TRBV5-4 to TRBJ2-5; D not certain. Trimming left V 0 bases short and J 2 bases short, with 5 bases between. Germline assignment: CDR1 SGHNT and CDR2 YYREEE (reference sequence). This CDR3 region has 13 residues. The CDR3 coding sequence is TGTGCCAGCAGCTTGGTTGGGCAAGAGACCCAGTACTTC. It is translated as CASSLVGQETQYF.

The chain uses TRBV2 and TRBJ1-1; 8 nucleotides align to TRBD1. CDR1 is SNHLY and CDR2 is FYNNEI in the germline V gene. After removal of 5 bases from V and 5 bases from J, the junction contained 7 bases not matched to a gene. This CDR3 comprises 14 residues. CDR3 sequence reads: CASSFGQGRTEAFF. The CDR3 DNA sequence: TGTGCCAGCAGTTTCGGACAGGGTAGAACTGAAGCTTTCTTT.